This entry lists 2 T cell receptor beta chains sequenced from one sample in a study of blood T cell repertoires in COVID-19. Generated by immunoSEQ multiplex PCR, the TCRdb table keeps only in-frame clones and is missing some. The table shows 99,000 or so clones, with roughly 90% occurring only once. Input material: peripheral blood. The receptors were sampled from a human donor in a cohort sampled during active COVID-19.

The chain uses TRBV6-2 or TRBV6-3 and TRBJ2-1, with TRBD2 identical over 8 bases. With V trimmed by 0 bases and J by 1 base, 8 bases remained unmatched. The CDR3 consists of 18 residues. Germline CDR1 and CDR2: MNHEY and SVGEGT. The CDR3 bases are TGTGCCAGCAGTTACTCGGGGTTCCTAGCGGGTTCCTACAATGAGCAGTTCTTC. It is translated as CASSYSGFLAGSYNEQFF.

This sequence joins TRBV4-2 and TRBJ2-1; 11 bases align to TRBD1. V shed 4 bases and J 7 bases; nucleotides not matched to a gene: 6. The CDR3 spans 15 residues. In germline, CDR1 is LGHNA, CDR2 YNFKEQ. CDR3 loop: CASSPSGTGGNEQFF. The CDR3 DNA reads TGTGCCAGCAGCCCCTCCGGGACAGGGGGAAATGAGCAGTTCTTC.